This passage covers 23 T cell receptor beta chains from one sample sequenced in a study of patients and donors after allogeneic stem cell transplantation. MiXCR, run by TCRdb on the RT-PCR reads, gives a single entry per CDR3 protein. The table lists about 110,000 distinct CDR3 sequences, over 30% of them singletons. Sequenced material: blood, either unsorted or a sorted T cell fraction (not recorded which). The receptors stem from a human donor who was either an allogeneic HSCT recipient or a stem cell or donor lymphocyte infusion donor (not recorded which). It is not recorded whose cells these are; they may come from a transplant donor.

This sequence joins TRBV6-5 and TRBJ2-5, with 8 bases identical to TRBD2. The CDR3 loop spans 15 amino acids. Trimming at V came to 2 bases and at J to 3 bases, leaving 5 bases not matched to a gene. Germline V gives CDR1 MNHEY, CDR2 SVGAGI. The CDR3 region is CASSYGSSGKETQYF. The DNA for the CDR3 is TGTGCCAGCAGTTACGGGAGTAGCGGGAAAGAGACCCAGTACTTC.

The gene calls are TRBV6-5 and TRBJ2-1; D perhaps matches TRBD2 (5 bases). V lost 8 bases and J lost 3, with 11 bases in between. The CDR3 is 13 amino acids. Germline CDR1 reads MNHEY; CDR2 reads SVGAGI. CDR3 sequence reads: CASGLALYNEQFF. As DNA, the CDR3 is TGTGCCAGCGGCCTAGCTCTCTACAATGAGCAGTTCTTC.

This clonotype was seen a handful of times. J is TRBJ2-3 and V is TRBV15, with a weak D call TRBD2 (5 bases). Trimming cost V 6 bases and J 4 bases, with 11 bases left between them. Germline CDR1 and CDR2: LNHNV and YYDKDF (reference sequence). This CDR3 has 13 residues. CDR3 residues: CATREDWADTQYF. The CDR3 nucleotides are TGTGCCACCAGGGAGGATTGGGCAGATACGCAGTATTTT.

This clonotype was seen more than once but under ten times. The chain has TRBV12-3 or TRBV12-4 and TRBJ1-2; 11 positions agree with TRBD1. V gave up 4 bases and J gave up 6 bases; unmatched junction bases: 4. The CDR3 is 14 amino acids. In DNA, the CDR3 is TGTGCCAGCAGTTCCGGACAGGGGGCAAATGGCTACACCTTC. This sequence encodes CASSSGQGANGYTF.

This clonotype appeared a few times. The CDR3: CASSYSIGGSSYNSPLHF. CDR3 sequence (DNA): TGTGCCAGCAGTTACTCGATAGGAGGGAGCTCCTATAATTCACCCCTCCACTTT. The rearrangement links TRBV6-5 to TRBJ1-6; D ambiguous. Germline loops: CDR1 MNHEY, CDR2 SVGAGI. Trimming shortened V by 0 bases and J by 0 bases, and 12 bases separated the two germline ends. The CDR3 contains 18 residues.

V is TRBV2 and J is TRBJ2-7, with D perhaps matching TRBD2 (6 bases). CDR1 and CDR2 from the germline V gene are SNHLY and FYNNEI. Trimming took 6 bases from V and 2 from J, leaving 14 bases between them. The CDR3 is made up of 14 amino acids. CDR3 loop: CASRGTGLAYEQYF. As DNA, the CDR3 is TGTGCCAGCAGGGGCACGGGACTGGCCTACGAGCAGTACTTC.

This clonotype was detected only a few times. The DNA for the CDR3 is TGTGCCAGCAGCCTATCCCCGGGACCGGGGTCCTACGAGCAGTACTTC. Its translation is CASSLSPGPGSYEQYF. This rearrangement joins TRBV9 to TRBJ2-7, with D perhaps assigned TRBD1 or TRBD2 (5 bases each). V lost 4 bases to trimming and J lost 1 base, with 18 bases between them. From germline, CDR1 is SGDLS and CDR2 YYNGEE. This CDR3 comprises 16 residues.

This clonotype has only a few counts. The chain is built from TRBV10-3 and TRBJ2-7; D is undetermined. Trimming took 5 bases from V and 4 from J, leaving 9 bases between them. This CDR3 has 12 residues. Germline V lookup: CDR1 ENHRY, CDR2 SYGVKD. The CDR3 nucleotides read TGTGCCATCAGTTCAACAGAGTACGAGCAGTACTTC. Translated: CAISSTEYEQYF.

The CDR3 coding sequence is TGTGCCAGCAGCTTACCTACTAGCGGAAGCAAGTATGAGCAGTTCTTC. Amino acid sequence: CASSLPTSGSKYEQFF. This chain joins TRBV7-9 and TRBJ2-1; 8 bases agree with TRBD2. Losses at the gene ends were 2 bases for V and 8 bases for J; bases not matched to a gene: 11. This CDR3 is built from 16 residues. CDR1 SEHNR and CDR2 FQNEAQ come from the germline V gene (reference sequence).

The DNA for the CDR3 is TGCAGCGTTGAAGAATGGGGTGAAGCGACAGATACGCAGTATTTT. Its protein product is CSVEEWGEATDTQYF. The J gene is TRBJ2-3, the V gene TRBV29-1; D remains ambiguous. Trimming took 0 bases from V and 3 from J, leaving 13 bases between them. CDR3 size: 15 residues. The germline V gene has CDR1 SQVTM and CDR2 ANQGSEA.

This sequence joins TRBV6-5 and TRBJ1-5; D remains ambiguous. CDR3 length: 13 amino acids. CDR1 and CDR2 from the germline V gene are MNHEY and SVGAGI. V shed 0 bases and J shed 5 bases, with 5 bases lying between them. CDR3 in amino acids: CASSYSGHQPQHF. The DNA for the CDR3 is TGTGCCAGCAGTTACTCCGGACATCAGCCCCAGCATTTT.

This clonotype was counted ten times or more. The chain employs TRBV20-1 and TRBJ1-5, with TRBD1 matching over 7 bases. Looked up from germline, CDR1 is DFQATT and CDR2 is SNEGSKA (reference sequence). With V trimmed by 0 bases and J by 2 bases, 4 bases remained unmatched. The CDR3 contains 15 residues. CDR3 sequence (DNA): TGCAGTGCTAGAGATTACAGGGGTGGCAATCAGCCCCAGCATTTT. This codes for CSARDYRGGNQPQHF.

The sample holds a few counts of this clonotype. The chain employs TRBV5-1 and TRBJ1-1, with D tentatively TRBD1 (5 bases). Germline V lookup: CDR1 SGHRS, CDR2 YFSETQ. With 2 bases removed from V and 11 bases from J, the gap between germline ends came to 13 bases. The CDR3 covers 12 residues. The CDR3 reads CASSLALGAAFF. The CDR3 DNA is TGCGCCAGCAGCTTAGCCCTTGGGGCGGCTTTCTTT.

CDR3 residues: CAISRRLAGVSTSYNEQFF. Here the CDR3 DNA reads TGTGCCATCAGTCGACGACTAGCGGGAGTATCTACCTCCTACAATGAGCAGTTCTTC. The chain employs TRBV10-3 and TRBJ2-1; the match to TRBD2 covers 12 bases. Per germline, CDR1 ENHRY and CDR2 SYGVKD. With V trimmed by 5 bases and J by 0 bases, 11 bases remained unmatched. The CDR3 contains 19 residues.

A few counts support this clonotype. V gene TRBV7-8 combines with J gene TRBJ1-2, with D hard to call. CDR1 is SGHVS and CDR2 is FQNEAQ in the germline V gene. The V end lost 2 bases, the J end lost 2 bases, and 6 bases lay between the germline ends. This CDR3 has 13 amino acids. The chain's CDR3 is CASSLRRNYGYTF. The CDR3 DNA reads as TGTGCCAGCAGCTTACGGAGAAACTATGGCTACACCTTC.

The V and J genes are TRBV27 and TRBJ2-2; D unclear. Per germline, CDR1 MNHEY and CDR2 SMNVEV (reference sequence). Between the trimmed V and J ends, which lost 5 bases and 4 bases, there was a span of 17 bases. The CDR3 extends over 16 amino acids. CDR3 nucleotide sequence: TGTGCCAGCAGTCCTCTCTTTCGACGGAGCACCGGGGAGCTGTTTTTT. This sequence encodes CASSPLFRRSTGELFF.

The chain employs TRBV10-3 and TRBJ2-7, with a possible D match to TRBD1 (6 bases). The CDR3 length is 15 residues. Germline CDR1 reads ENHRY; CDR2 reads SYGVKD. The V gene lost 3 bases and the J gene lost 1 base, with 13 bases spanning the gap. The CDR3 nucleotides are TGTGCCATCAGTGATTGGTGGGACACTTCCTACGAGCAGTACTTC. Translated, it gives CAISDWWDTSYEQYF.

The chain links TRBV6-5 to TRBJ2-3; 11 bases match TRBD2. The CDR3 length is 15 residues. CDR1 MNHEY and CDR2 SVGAGI come from the germline V gene. With 6 bases clipped from V and 1 base from J, the junction kept 3 bases outside the gene matches. CDR3 sequence reads: CASSRGLAGTDTQYF. For the CDR3, the DNA is TGTGCCAGCAGCCGGGGACTAGCGGGCACAGATACGCAGTATTTT.

V usage is TRBV20-1 and J usage is TRBJ1-5, with 8 bases that match TRBD1. CDR3 length: 12 amino acids. Germline values: CDR1 DFQATT, CDR2 SNEGSKA (reference sequence). Germline trimming cut 3 bases from V and 5 bases from J; bases unmatched to any gene: 0. The CDR3 sequence: CSARTGDQPQHF. The CDR3 DNA reads TGCAGTGCTAGGACAGGGGATCAGCCCCAGCATTTT.

This clonotype has only a few counts. The chain couples TRBV7-2 to TRBJ1-1, with 10 nucleotides matching TRBD1. Trimming at V came to 5 bases and at J to 4 bases, leaving 4 bases not matched to a gene. Germline values: CDR1 SGHTA, CDR2 FQGNSA. This CDR3 is built from 14 residues. The CDR3 sequence is CASSAWTGGTEAFF. The CDR3, as DNA: TGTGCCAGCAGCGCATGGACAGGGGGCACTGAAGCTTTCTTT.

The chain employs TRBV25-1 and TRBJ1-6, with D perhaps matching TRBD1 (5 bases). The CDR3 is 13 amino acids. V gave up 1 base and J gave up 10 bases, with 8 bases separating them. Germline V gene lookup returns CDR1 MGHDK and CDR2 SYGVNS. The DNA of the CDR3 is TGTGCCAGCAGTGAATCGGGACGGTCACCCCTCCACTTT. Protein sequence: CASSESGRSPLHF.

This clonotype has a handful of counts. The rearrangement uses TRBV12-3 or TRBV12-4 and TRBJ1-6; maybe TRBD1 (6 bases). The CDR3 is 13 amino acids. Between the trimmed V and J ends, which lost 4 bases and 9 bases, there was a span of 10 bases. The CDR3 loop is CASSYRVGSPLHF. The CDR3 DNA sequence: TGTGCCAGCAGTTACAGGGTTGGTTCACCCCTCCACTTT.

The chain links TRBV9 to TRBJ1-1; 7 bases agree with TRBD1. There are 14 residues in the CDR3. Per the germline V gene, CDR1 is SGDLS and CDR2 is YYNGEE. Trimming cost V 5 bases and J 1 base; bases outside gene matches: 5. CDR3 loop: CASSPQGENTEAFF. In nucleotides, the CDR3 is TGTGCCAGCAGTCCGCAGGGGGAGAACACTGAAGCTTTCTTT.